These 21 T cell receptor beta chains were all obtained from the same sample, sequenced in a study of blood T cell repertoires in COVID-19. TCRdb's table, derived via immunoSEQ multiplex PCR, lists solely in-frame clones and lacks some. The data contain approximately 250,000 clones, over 75% of them seen just once; the ten biggest clones take up roughly 8.6%. Sequenced input: peripheral blood. The receptors derive from a human donor in a cohort sampled during active COVID-19.

The chain is built from TRBV6-2 or TRBV6-3 and TRBJ2-3; 9 bases fit TRBD1. Germline assignment: CDR1 MNHEY and CDR2 SVGEGT. This CDR3 is 15 amino acids long. Trimming at V came to 6 bases and at J to 2 bases, leaving 6 bases not matched to a gene. CDR3 bases: TGTGCCAGCAGCCCGACAGGGGGATTCACAGATACGCAGTATTTT. Protein: CASSPTGGFTDTQYF.

This sequence joins TRBV7-6 and TRBJ1-3, with D tentatively TRBD1 (6 bases). The CDR3 is 17 residues long. With 6 bases removed from V and 1 base from J, the gap between germline ends came to 19 bases. Germline CDR1 SGHVS, CDR2 FNYEAQ. DNA of the CDR3: TGTGCCAGCAGTTCTACATGGAGACAGGTTTCTGGAAACACCATATATTTT. This translates into CASSSTWRQVSGNTIYF.

The chain uses TRBV19 and TRBJ1-1; 11 bases map to TRBD1. CDR1 is LNHDA, CDR2 SQIVND, per germline (reference sequence). V gave up 3 bases and J gave up 4 bases; unmatched junction bases: 4. The CDR3 loop spans 15 amino acids. CDR3 sequence (DNA): TGTGCCAGTAGTATGGCCGGGACAGGGGGCACTGAAGCTTTCTTT. Translating it yields CASSMAGTGGTEAFF.

The V call is TRBV7-6, the J call TRBJ2-7; D gene unclear. Germline-derived CDR1 and CDR2 are SGHVS and FNYEAQ. The CDR3 runs to 14 residues. Deletions cut 0 bases from V and 0 bases from J, with 6 bases between. The CDR3 nucleotides read TGTGCCAGCAGCTTAGCCGACTTCTCCTACGAGCAGTACTTC. This translates into CASSLADFSYEQYF.

This clone occurred once. The chain joins TRBV28 to TRBJ1-4, with 9 bases identical to TRBD1. CDR3 size: 17 residues. Looked up from germline, CDR1 is MDHEN and CDR2 is SYDVKM. V shed 1 base and J 7 bases; nucleotides not matched to a gene: 10. CDR3 residues: CASSLYGGRDRAEKLFF. The CDR3 bases are TGTGCCAGCAGTTTATATGGGGGGAGGGACAGGGCTGAAAAACTGTTTTTT.

This clone occurred once. CDR3 amino acids: CASSGVGLAGGVYNEQFF. CDR3 coding DNA: TGCGCCAGCAGTGGTGTGGGACTAGCGGGAGGAGTCTACAATGAGCAGTTCTTC. The chain links TRBV10-1 to TRBJ2-1; 15 bases agree with TRBD2. CDR1 is WNHNN, CDR2 SYGVQD, per germline (reference sequence). Losses at the gene ends were 4 bases for V and 3 bases for J; bases not matched to a gene: 7. The CDR3 runs to 18 residues.

The genes are TRBV9 and TRBJ1-4; the D gene is possibly TRBD1 (6 bases). CDR1 and CDR2 (germline): SGDLS, YYNGEE. The V end lost 4 bases, the J end lost 4 bases, and 14 bases lay between the germline ends. This CDR3 is 15 amino acids long. The CDR3 region has the DNA TGTGCCAGCAGCTTAACCGGGACACTTAATGAAAAACTGTTTTTT. It codes for CASSLTGTLNEKLFF.

The chain has TRBV7-9 and TRBJ1-2; 9 bases map to TRBD1. Germline V lookup: CDR1 SEHNR, CDR2 FQNEAQ (reference sequence). The CDR3 runs 12 residues. Trimming cost V 3 bases and J 7 bases; bases outside gene matches: 0. The CDR3 coding sequence is TGTGCCAGCAGCTTGGACAGGGGTGGCTACACCTTC. Encoded protein: CASSLDRGGYTF.

The chain couples TRBV29-1 to TRBJ2-7, with TRBD1 identical over 7 bases. V gave up 6 bases and J gave up 0 bases; unmatched junction bases: 8. CDR3 length: 14 amino acids. CDR1 SQVTM and CDR2 ANQGSEA come from the germline V gene. The CDR3 DNA reads TGCAGCGTAACTTCAGGGGGTTCCTCCTACGAGCAGTACTTC. Translated, it gives CSVTSGGSSYEQYF.

V and J are TRBV5-1 and TRBJ1-1; D may be TRBD1 (6 bases). Between the trimmed V and J ends, which lost 3 bases and 5 bases, there was a span of 11 bases. Germline V gives CDR1 SGHRS, CDR2 YFSETQ. The CDR3 has 13 amino acids. In nucleotides, the CDR3 is TGCGCCAGCAGCTCGGGGGGCACGACTGAAGCTTTCTTT. Translated, it gives CASSSGGTTEAFF.

This clone was picked up one time. The V and J genes are TRBV29-1 and TRBJ2-2, with 7 nucleotides matching TRBD1. The J segment lost 0 bases and the V segment lost 6 bases, leaving 10 bases of the junction unmatched. CDR3 length: 16 amino acids. Per germline, CDR1 SQVTM and CDR2 ANQGSEA. The CDR3 here is CSVQLTGRSNTGELFF. The CDR3 coding sequence is TGCAGCGTCCAGCTGACAGGGCGGTCGAACACCGGGGAGCTGTTTTTT.

V and J are TRBV5-4 and TRBJ2-5, with D perhaps TRBD1 (6 bases). This CDR3 is built from 14 residues. Germline-derived CDR1 and CDR2 are SGHNT and YYREEE (reference sequence). Trimming removed 4 bases from V and 7 bases from J, with 17 bases in between. The CDR3 DNA is TGTGCCAGCAGCAGACAGGACACGGGGACGACCCAGTACTTC. This translates into CASSRQDTGTTQYF. The variable domain in full, completed from reference TRBV5-4 and TRBJ2-5, reads ETGVTQSPTHLIKTRGQQVTLRCSSQSGHNTVSWYQQALGQGPQFIFQYYREEENGRGNFPPRFSGLQFPNYSSELNVNALELDDSALYLCASSRQDTGTTQYFGPGTRLLVL.

This chain links TRBV5-1 with TRBJ2-7; no definite D call. The germline CDR1 and CDR2 sequences are SGHRS and YFSETQ. The V end lost 0 bases, the J end lost 7 bases, and 14 bases lay between the germline ends. CDR3 length: 14 residues. Here the CDR3 DNA reads TGCGCCAGCAGCTTGGGGTCTGCCCCCCGGGAGCAGTACTTC. This sequence encodes CASSLGSAPREQYF.

The genes are TRBV7-2 and TRBJ1-2; 9 bases match TRBD1. Germline V gene data show CDR1 as SGHTA and CDR2 as FQGNSA. V lost 5 bases to trimming and J lost 8 bases; unmatched junction nucleotides: 12. The CDR3 consists of 15 residues. CDR3 sequence: CASSPDGQGIAGYTF. For the CDR3, the DNA is TGTGCCAGCAGCCCCGATGGACAGGGGATAGCGGGCTACACCTTC.

This chain uses TRBV2 with TRBJ2-3; 8 positions match TRBD2. Germline CDR1 is SNHLY and CDR2 is FYNNEI. V was pared by 7 bases and J by 4 bases, with 10 bases of the junction left unmatched. This CDR3 has 15 amino acids. The CDR3 region is CASIERENGADTQYF. As DNA, the CDR3 is TGTGCCAGCATAGAGCGGGAGAACGGCGCAGATACGCAGTATTTT.

About this clone: The junction does not match germline at one end; this may be a read error. This chain uses TRBV6-5 with TRBJ2-7, with D perhaps matching TRBD2 (5 bases). The CDR3 has 13 residues. CDR1 and CDR2 (germline): MNHEY, SVGAGI. CDR3 DNA: TGTGCCAGCAGGAAAAGGGAGCCATCGCTTCAGAACTTC. This codes for CASRKREPSLQNF.

The chain employs TRBV6-6 and TRBJ1-5; weak D call: TRBD1 (6 bases). Germline CDR1 is MNHNY and CDR2 is SVGAGI (reference sequence). Trimming left V 2 bases short and J 4 bases short, with 12 bases between. The CDR3 is 15 residues long. CDR3 sequence reads: CASSYGGRRNQPQHF. Here the CDR3 DNA reads TGTGCCAGCAGTTACGGGGGCAGACGTAATCAGCCCCAGCATTTT.

The chain joins TRBV6-6 to TRBJ2-5; D perhaps matches TRBD1 (5 bases). Between the trimmed V and J ends, which lost 2 bases and 1 base, there was a span of 14 bases. The CDR3 covers 16 residues. From germline, CDR1 is MNHNY and CDR2 SVGAGI (reference sequence). CDR3 loop: CASSYGSGKGQETQYF. The DNA of the CDR3 is TGTGCCAGCAGTTACGGGTCAGGGAAGGGCCAAGAGACCCAGTACTTC.

V is TRBV28 and J is TRBJ1-4; TRBD1 agrees at 10 bases. This CDR3 contains 15 residues. From germline, CDR1 is MDHEN and CDR2 SYDVKM. With 7 bases clipped from V and 6 bases from J, the junction kept 8 bases outside the gene matches. CDR3: CASKIPGTGDEKLFF. The CDR3 nucleotides read TGTGCCAGCAAGATCCCCGGGACAGGGGATGAAAAACTGTTTTTT.

The chain links TRBV14 to TRBJ2-3; 10 positions agree with TRBD2. The CDR3 consists of 17 residues. Germline-derived CDR1 and CDR2 are SGHDN and FVKESK. Trimming at V came to 3 bases and at J to 4 bases, leaving 10 bases not matched to a gene. CDR3 DNA: TGTGCCAGCAGCCAGAGAAGGGGACTAGCGATTTCAGATACGCAGTATTTT. This encodes CASSQRRGLAISDTQYF. The variable domain in full, with the rest retrieved from reference TRBV14 and TRBJ2-3, is EAGVTQFPSHSVIEKGQTVTLRCDPISGHDNLYWYRRVMGKEIKFLLHFVKESKQDESGMPNNRFLAERTGGTYSTLKVQPAELEDSGVYFCASSQRRGLAISDTQYFGPGTRLTVL.

The chain recombines TRBV24-1 with TRBJ2-5, with 8 positions matching TRBD1. The V gene's germline CDR1 is KGHDR and CDR2 SFDVKD. Trimming took 0 bases from V and 5 from J; bases not matched to a gene: 7. This CDR3 is built from 16 residues. This chain's CDR3 is CATSDLQAGGAETQYF. CDR3 sequence (DNA): TGTGCCACCAGTGATTTGCAGGCAGGGGGCGCGGAGACCCAGTACTTC.